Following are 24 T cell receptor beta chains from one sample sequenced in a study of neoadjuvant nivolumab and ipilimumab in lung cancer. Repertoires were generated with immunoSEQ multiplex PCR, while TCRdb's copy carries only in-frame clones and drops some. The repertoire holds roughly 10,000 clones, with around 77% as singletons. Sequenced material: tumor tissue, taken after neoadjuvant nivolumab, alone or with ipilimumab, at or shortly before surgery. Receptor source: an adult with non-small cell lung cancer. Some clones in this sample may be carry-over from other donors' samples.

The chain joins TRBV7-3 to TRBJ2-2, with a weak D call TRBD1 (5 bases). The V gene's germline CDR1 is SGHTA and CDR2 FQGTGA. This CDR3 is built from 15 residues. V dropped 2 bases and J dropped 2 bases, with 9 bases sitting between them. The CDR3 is CASSLAGLNTGELFF. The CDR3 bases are TGTGCCAGCAGCTTAGCAGGGCTAAACACCGGGGAGCTGTTTTTT.

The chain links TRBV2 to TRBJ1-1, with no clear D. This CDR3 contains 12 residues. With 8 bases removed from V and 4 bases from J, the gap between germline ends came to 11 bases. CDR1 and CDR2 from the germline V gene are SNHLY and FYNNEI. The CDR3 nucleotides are TGTGCCAGCCAGAGAGAATTCACTGAAGCTTTCTTT. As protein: CASQREFTEAFF.

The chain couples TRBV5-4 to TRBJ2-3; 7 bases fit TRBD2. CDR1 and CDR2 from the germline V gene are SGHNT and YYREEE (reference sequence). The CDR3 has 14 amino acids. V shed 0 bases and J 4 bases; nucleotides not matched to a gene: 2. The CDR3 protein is CASSLGLASDTQYF. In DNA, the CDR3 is TGTGCCAGCAGCTTGGGACTAGCCTCAGATACGCAGTATTTT.

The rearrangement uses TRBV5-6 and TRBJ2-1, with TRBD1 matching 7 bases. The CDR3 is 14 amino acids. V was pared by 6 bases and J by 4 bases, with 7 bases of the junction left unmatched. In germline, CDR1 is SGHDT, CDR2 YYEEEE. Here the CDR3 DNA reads TGTGCCAGCAACCGGGGACAGTTATACAATGAGCAGTTCTTC. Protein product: CASNRGQLYNEQFF.

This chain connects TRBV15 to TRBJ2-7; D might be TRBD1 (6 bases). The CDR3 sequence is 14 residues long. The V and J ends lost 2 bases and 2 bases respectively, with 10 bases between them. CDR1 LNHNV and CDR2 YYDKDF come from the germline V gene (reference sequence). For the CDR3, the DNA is TGTGCCACCAGCAGATGGGACAACACCTACGAGCAGTACTTC. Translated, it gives CATSRWDNTYEQYF.

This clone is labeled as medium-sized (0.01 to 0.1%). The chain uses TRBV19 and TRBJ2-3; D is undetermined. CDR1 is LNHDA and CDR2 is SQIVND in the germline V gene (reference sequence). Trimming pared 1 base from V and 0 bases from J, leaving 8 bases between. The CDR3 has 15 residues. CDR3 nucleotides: TGTGCCAGTAGTATAGGGACGGCCAGCACAGATACGCAGTATTTT. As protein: CASSIGTASTDTQYF.

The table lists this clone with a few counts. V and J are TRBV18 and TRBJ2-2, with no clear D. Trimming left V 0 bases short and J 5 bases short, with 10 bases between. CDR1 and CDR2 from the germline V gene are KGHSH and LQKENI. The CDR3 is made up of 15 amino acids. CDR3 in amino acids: CASSPPPLGTGELFF. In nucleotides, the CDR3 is TGTGCCAGCTCACCACCCCCTCTAGGAACCGGGGAGCTGTTTTTT.

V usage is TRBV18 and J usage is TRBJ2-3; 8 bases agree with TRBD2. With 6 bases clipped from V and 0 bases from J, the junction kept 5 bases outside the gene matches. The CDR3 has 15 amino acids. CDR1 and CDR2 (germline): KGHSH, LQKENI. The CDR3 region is CASSELAASTDTQYF. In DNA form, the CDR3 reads TGTGCCAGCTCTGAACTAGCGGCTAGCACAGATACGCAGTATTTT.

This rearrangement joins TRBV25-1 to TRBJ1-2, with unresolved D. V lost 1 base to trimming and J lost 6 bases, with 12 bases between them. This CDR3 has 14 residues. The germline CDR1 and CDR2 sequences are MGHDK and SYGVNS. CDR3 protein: CASSESGLDHGYTF. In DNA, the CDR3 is TGTGCCAGCAGTGAATCCGGCCTGGACCATGGCTACACCTTC.

CDR3 nucleotide sequence: TGTGCCAGTAGCGAAGGACAGGGTGTAGGTTACGAGCAGTACTTC. It yields the protein CASSEGQGVGYEQYF. The chain combines TRBV19 with TRBJ2-7; TRBD1 aligns across 8 bases. Germline lookup yields CDR1 LNHDA and CDR2 SQIVND (reference sequence). The V gene end was trimmed by 6 bases and the J gene end by 4 bases; junction bases not matched to a gene: 11. This CDR3 contains 15 residues. Full variable domain (missing parts from reference TRBV19 and TRBJ2-7): DGGITQSPKYLFRKEGQNVTLSCEQNLNHDAMYWYRQDPGQGLRLIYYSQIVNDFQKGDIAEGYSVSREKKESFPLTVTSAQKNPTAFYLCASSEGQGVGYEQYFGPGTRLTVT.

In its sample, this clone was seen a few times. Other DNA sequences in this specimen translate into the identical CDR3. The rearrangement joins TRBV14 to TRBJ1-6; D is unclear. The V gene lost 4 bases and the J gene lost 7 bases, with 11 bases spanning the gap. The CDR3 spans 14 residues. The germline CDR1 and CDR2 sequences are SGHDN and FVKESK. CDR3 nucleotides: TGTGCCAGCAGCCGACCCTTCCCGAATTCACCCCTCCACTTT. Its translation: CASSRPFPNSPLHF.

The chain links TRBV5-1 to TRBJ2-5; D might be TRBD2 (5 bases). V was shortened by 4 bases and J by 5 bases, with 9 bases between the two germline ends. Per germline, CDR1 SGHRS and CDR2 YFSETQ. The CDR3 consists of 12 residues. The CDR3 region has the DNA TGCGCCAGCAGCGGACGAGGGGAGACCCAGTACTTC. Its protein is CASSGRGETQYF.

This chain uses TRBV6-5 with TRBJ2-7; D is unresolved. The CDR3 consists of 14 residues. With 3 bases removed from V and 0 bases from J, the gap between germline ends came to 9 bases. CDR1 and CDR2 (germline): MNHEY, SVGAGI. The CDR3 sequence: CASSYGPYSYEQYF. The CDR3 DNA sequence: TGTGCCAGCAGTTATGGGCCCTACTCCTACGAGCAGTACTTC.

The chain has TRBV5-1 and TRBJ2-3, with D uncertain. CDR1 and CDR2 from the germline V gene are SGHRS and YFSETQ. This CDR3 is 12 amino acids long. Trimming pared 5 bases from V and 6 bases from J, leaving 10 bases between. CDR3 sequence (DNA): TGCGCCAGCAGTTCAATACCCGATACGCAGTATTTT. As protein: CASSSIPDTQYF.

The CDR3 region has the DNA TGCGCCAGCAGCGCGGGACACACGGTAAACACTGAAGCTTTCTTT. Protein sequence: CASSAGHTVNTEAFF. The chain couples TRBV5-1 to TRBJ1-1; D might be TRBD1 (6 bases). Germline V gene sequence: CDR1 SGHRS, CDR2 YFSETQ. This CDR3 has 15 residues. V was clipped by 4 bases and J by 2 bases, with 15 bases between them.

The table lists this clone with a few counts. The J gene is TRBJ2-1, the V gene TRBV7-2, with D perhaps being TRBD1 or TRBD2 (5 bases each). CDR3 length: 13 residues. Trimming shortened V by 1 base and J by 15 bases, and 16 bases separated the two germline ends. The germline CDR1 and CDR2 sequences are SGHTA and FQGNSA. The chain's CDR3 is CASSLGTGQVLFF. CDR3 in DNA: TGTGCCAGCAGCTTAGGGACGGGGCAGGTTCTGTTCTTC. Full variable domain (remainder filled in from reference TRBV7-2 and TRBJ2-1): GAGVSQSPSNKVTEKGKDVELRCDPISGHTALYWYRQSLGQGLEFLIYFQGNSAPDKSGLPSDRFSAERTGGSVSTLTIQRTQQEDSAVYLCASSLGTGQVLFFGPGTRLTVL.

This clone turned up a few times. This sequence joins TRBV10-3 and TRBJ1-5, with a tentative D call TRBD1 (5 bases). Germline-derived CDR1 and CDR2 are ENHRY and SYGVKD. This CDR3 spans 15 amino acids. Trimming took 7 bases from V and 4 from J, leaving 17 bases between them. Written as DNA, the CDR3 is TGTGCCATCAAAGGAGGGACCCAGCCTAATCAGCCCCAGCATTTT. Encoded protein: CAIKGGTQPNQPQHF.

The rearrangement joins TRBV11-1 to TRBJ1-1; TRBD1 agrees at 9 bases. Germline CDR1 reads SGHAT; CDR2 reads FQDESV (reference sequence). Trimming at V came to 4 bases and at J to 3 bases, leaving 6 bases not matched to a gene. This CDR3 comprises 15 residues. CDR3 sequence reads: CASSYLQGADTEAFF. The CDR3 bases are TGTGCCAGCAGCTACCTACAGGGGGCGGACACTGAAGCTTTCTTT.

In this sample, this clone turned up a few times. CDR3 nucleotide sequence: TGTGCCAGCAGTCCCGCCCAGGGGGGTCGCACTGAAGCTTTCTTT. Translation: CASSPAQGGRTEAFF. The rearrangement links TRBV7-6 to TRBJ1-1; TRBD1 agrees at 7 bases. V was pared by 6 bases and J by 4 bases, with 11 bases of the junction left unmatched. This CDR3 has 15 amino acids. In germline, CDR1 is SGHVS, CDR2 FNYEAQ.

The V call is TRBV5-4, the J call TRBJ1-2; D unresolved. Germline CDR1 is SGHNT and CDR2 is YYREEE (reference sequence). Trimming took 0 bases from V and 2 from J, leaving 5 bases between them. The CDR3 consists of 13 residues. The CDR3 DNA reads TGTGCCAGCAGCTTGGGACGGAACTATGGCTACACCTTC. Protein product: CASSLGRNYGYTF.

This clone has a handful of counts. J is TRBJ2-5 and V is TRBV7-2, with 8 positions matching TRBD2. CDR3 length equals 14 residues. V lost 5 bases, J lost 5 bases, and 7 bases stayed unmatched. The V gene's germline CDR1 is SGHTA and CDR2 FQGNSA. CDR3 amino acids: CASSRRGARETQYF. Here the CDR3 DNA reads TGTGCCAGCAGCCGGCGGGGGGCACGGGAGACCCAGTACTTC.

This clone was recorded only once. CDR3 DNA: TGCGCCAGCAGCTTGTTCCCCAGGGGTTCCTACGAGCAGTACTTC. Translated: CASSLFPRGSYEQYF. The chain is built from TRBV5-1 and TRBJ2-7; TRBD1 might be the D (6 bases). Germline V gene data show CDR1 as SGHRS and CDR2 as YFSETQ. The CDR3 is made up of 15 amino acids. V was shortened by 1 base and J by 1 base, with 12 bases between the two germline ends.

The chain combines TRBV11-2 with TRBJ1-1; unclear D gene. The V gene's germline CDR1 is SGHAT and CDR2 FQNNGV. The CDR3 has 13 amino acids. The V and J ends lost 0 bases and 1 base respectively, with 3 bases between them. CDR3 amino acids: CASSLEGNTEAFF. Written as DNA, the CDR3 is TGTGCCAGCAGCTTAGAAGGGAACACTGAAGCTTTCTTT. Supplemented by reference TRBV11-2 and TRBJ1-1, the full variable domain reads EAGVAQSPRYKIIEKRQSVAFWCNPISGHATLYWYQQILGQGPKLLIQFQNNGVVDDSQLPKDRFSAERLKGVDSTLKIQPAKLEDSAVYLCASSLEGNTEAFFGQGTRLTVV.

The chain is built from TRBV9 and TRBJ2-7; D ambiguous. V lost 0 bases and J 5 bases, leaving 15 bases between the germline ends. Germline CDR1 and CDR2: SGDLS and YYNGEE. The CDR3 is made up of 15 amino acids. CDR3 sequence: CASSVGVTVFHEQYF. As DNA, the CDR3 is TGTGCCAGCAGCGTAGGAGTGACCGTTTTCCACGAGCAGTACTTC.